This T cell receptor (beta chain) was obtained from a study of T cells after yellow fever vaccination. Study-wide findings and caveats: The bulk population could contribute abundant contaminating clonotypes to FACS-sorted repertoires. Few clonotypes appeared in both CD4 and CD8 compartments. Subsequent to the booster, the majority of primary-vaccination clones reappeared (around 96% CD4, approximately 90% CD8).

The CDR3 totals 14 residues. Germline CDR1 SGHRS, CDR2 YFSETQ. Unmatched junction bases numbered 6, after V lost 5 bases and J lost 1 base. This clonotype was observed at least ten times. Its antigen is unidentified. UMIs were added to TCR cDNA along with a universal primer site when it was made by 5'RACE template switching. TCRdb passed the 5' RACE reads through MiXCR, listing each CDR3 protein once. The sample has about 74,000 distinct CDR3 sequences, approximately 7% seen once. This material consisted of CD8+ T cells sorted from PBMCs, taken 4 to 5 days after the first yellow fever vaccination. The clonotype comes from a man in his late teens or twenties who received the YFV17D yellow fever vaccine. The gene calls are TRBV5-1 and TRBJ2-7, with 7 bases that match TRBD2. The CDR3 reads CASSFRGESYEQYF. DNA for the CDR3: TGCGCCAGCAGTTTCCGGGGGGAGTCCTACGAGCAGTACTTC.